This T cell receptor beta chain was retrieved from a study of shared clonotypes between healthy human individuals. General study points: Investigators collected only blood, and repertoires in tissues likely differ.

From germline, CDR1 is LGHNA and CDR2 YNFKEQ. The CDR3 extends over 13 amino acids. Trimming removed 4 bases at V and 5 bases at J, with 11 bases between. Profiled with immunoSEQ multiplex PCR; TCRdb holds only in-frame clones, not every one. The sample lists more than 400,000 clones, 95% to 97% occurring once. As concerns this clone: Antigen specificity is unknown.

The donors, healthy adults who were HIV-negative, had experienced no recent acute infections or vaccinations. Memory CD4+ cells were the fraction left after CD45RA+ naive selection. The TCR sequence derives from a woman in her 30s in good health. The rearrangement uses TRBV4-2 and TRBJ1-1; possibly TRBD1 for D (5 bases). The source material was naive CD4+ T cells sorted from blood. The sample's subset: CD45RA+ positively selected. In DNA, the CDR3 is TGTGCCAGCAGCCCCCAGGGAGATACTGAAGCTTTCTTT. Protein product: CASSPQGDTEAFF.